Shown below are 30 T cell receptor beta chains from a single sample sequenced in a study of technical replicates of blood from several donors. The method was immunoSEQ multiplex PCR; TCRdb's version includes in-frame clones alone and lacks a portion of them. The sample lists 85,000 to 95,000 clones, roughly 95% occurring once. Sequencing input: T cells isolated from PBMCs. The receptors were sampled from a human donor in good health.

V is TRBV19 and J is TRBJ2-1; 11 nucleotides align to TRBD1. Trimming removed 5 bases from V and 8 bases from J; junction bases left unmatched: 11. The CDR3 sequence is 16 residues long. Per germline, CDR1 LNHDA and CDR2 SQIVND (reference sequence). CDR3 nucleotides: TGTGCCAGTAGTTGGGGACAGGGGGTGATGTTGTATGAGCAGTTCTTC. Translated: CASSWGQGVMLYEQFF.

V and J are TRBV27 and TRBJ2-7, with D unresolved. The germline CDR1 and CDR2 sequences are MNHEY and SMNVEV (reference sequence). V dropped 4 bases and J dropped 5 bases, with 6 bases sitting between them. The CDR3 has 11 amino acids. The chain's CDR3 is CASSSQDEQYF. CDR3 DNA: TGTGCCAGCAGTTCTCAGGACGAGCAGTACTTC.

The chain couples TRBV27 to TRBJ1-1, with D maybe TRBD1 (6 bases). Germline CDR1 MNHEY, CDR2 SMNVEV (reference sequence). V shed 2 bases and J shed 3 bases, with 7 bases lying between them. The CDR3 is 13 residues long. The CDR3 coding sequence is TGTGCCAGCAGTTTACAGGGGTACACTGAAGCTTTCTTT. Translating gives CASSLQGYTEAFF.

The rearrangement uses TRBV5-1 and TRBJ2-7; D remains ambiguous. V was pared by 1 base and J by 2 bases, with 10 bases between. CDR3 length: 14 residues. Per the germline V gene, CDR1 is SGHRS and CDR2 is YFSETQ. CDR3 residues: CASSLTTSTYEQYF. In DNA, the CDR3 is TGCGCCAGCAGCTTGACGACATCGACCTACGAGCAGTACTTC.

V and J are TRBV9 and TRBJ1-4; 10 positions match TRBD1. The germline gives CDR1 SGDLS, CDR2 YYNGEE. The CDR3 has 14 amino acids. Trimming at V came to 0 bases and at J to 12 bases, leaving 5 bases not matched to a gene. CDR3 region: CASSVEGTGEQLFF. Written as DNA, the CDR3 is TGTGCCAGCAGCGTAGAGGGGACAGGGGAGCAACTGTTTTTT.

This chain connects TRBV28 to TRBJ2-1; the D gene is possibly TRBD1 (6 bases). Per the germline V gene, CDR1 is MDHEN and CDR2 is SYDVKM. The CDR3 loop spans 14 amino acids. The V end was cut by 6 bases, the J end by 8 bases, with 17 bases between. CDR3 amino acids: CASSFPHRADEQFF. CDR3 in DNA: TGTGCCAGCAGCTTTCCCCACAGGGCCGATGAGCAGTTCTTC.

V gene TRBV7-9 combines with J gene TRBJ2-1; 8 nucleotides align to TRBD2. CDR3 size: 13 residues. Germline V CDR1 and CDR2: SEHNR, FQNEAQ (reference sequence). J gave up 12 bases and V 1 base, and 5 bases lay outside the gene matches. CDR3 sequence (DNA): TGTGCCAGCAGCTTAGAAAGCGGGGGATGGCAGTTCTTC. This sequence encodes CASSLESGGWQFF.

The CDR3 bases are TGTGCCAGCAGCGTAGTCCCACAGGGGAACACCGGGGAGCTGTTTTTT. It yields the protein CASSVVPQGNTGELFF. The J gene is TRBJ2-2, the V gene TRBV9; perhaps TRBD1 as D (6 bases). The CDR3 loop spans 16 amino acids. Deletions cut 0 bases from V and 1 base from J, with 10 bases between. The germline V gene has CDR1 SGDLS and CDR2 YYNGEE.

This sequence joins TRBV2 and TRBJ2-4; D is unresolved. The germline V gene has CDR1 SNHLY and CDR2 FYNNEI. V gave up 5 bases and J gave up 2 bases, with 4 bases separating them. CDR3 length: 12 residues. For the CDR3, the DNA is TGTGCCAGCAGTACTACCAAAAACATTCAGTACTTC. It encodes CASSTTKNIQYF.

V usage is TRBV2 and J usage is TRBJ2-1; 7 bases are shared with TRBD2. This CDR3 has 15 amino acids. Trimming cost V 9 bases and J 0 bases; bases outside gene matches: 8. CDR1 and CDR2 from the germline V gene are SNHLY and FYNNEI. DNA for the CDR3: TGTGCCAGTACTAGCGCCGTCTACTCCTACAATGAGCAGTTCTTC. Translating it yields CASTSAVYSYNEQFF.

The rearrangement uses TRBV11-3 and TRBJ2-7, with 8 nucleotides matching TRBD2. The germline V gene has CDR1 SGHNT and CDR2 YENEEA. Trimming at V came to 8 bases and at J to 7 bases, leaving 7 bases not matched to a gene. The CDR3 spans 12 residues. The CDR3 DNA reads TGTGCCAGCGCTTTCGGGAGGGAGGAGCAGTACTTC. This sequence encodes CASAFGREEQYF.

V usage is TRBV27 and J usage is TRBJ2-1; D possibly corresponds to TRBD2 (5 bases). The CDR3 has 14 residues. V gave up 7 bases and J gave up 5 bases, with 15 bases separating them. Germline values: CDR1 MNHEY, CDR2 SMNVEV (reference sequence). Here the CDR3 DNA reads TGTGCCAGCAACGATCCGGGAAGAAACAATGAGCAGTTCTTC. Protein sequence: CASNDPGRNNEQFF.

The chain recombines TRBV19 with TRBJ1-5; D gene ambiguous. Germline CDR1 LNHDA, CDR2 SQIVND (reference sequence). CDR3 length equals 17 residues. V lost 1 base and J 2 bases, leaving 15 bases between the germline ends. CDR3 in DNA: TGTGCCAGTAGTATAGCAGAACGCGAGGTCCGCAATCAGCCCCAGCATTTT. Encoded protein: CASSIAEREVRNQPQHF.

The rearrangement joins TRBV9 to TRBJ2-5; no clear D. The V gene's germline CDR1 is SGDLS and CDR2 YYNGEE. V gave up 4 bases and J gave up 4 bases, with 14 bases separating them. This CDR3 is built from 14 residues. The CDR3 sequence is CASSRTIYGETQYF. The CDR3 region has the DNA TGTGCCAGCAGCAGAACCATTTACGGAGAGACCCAGTACTTC.

This chain connects TRBV30 to TRBJ1-5; no firm D call. CDR3 size: 15 residues. V was cut by 3 bases and J by 9 bases, with 21 bases left in between. Germline V gene lookup returns CDR1 GTSNPN and CDR2 SVGIG (reference sequence). CDR3 loop: CAWSGPGSSIGPQHF. The CDR3 DNA reads TGTGCCTGGAGCGGCCCCGGGTCCTCGATAGGGCCCCAGCATTTT.

The chain carries TRBV29-1 and TRBJ2-7; D is uncertain. V was pared by 4 bases and J by 0 bases, with 16 bases between. The CDR3 length is 15 residues. In germline, CDR1 is SQVTM, CDR2 ANQGSEA. CDR3 coding DNA: TGCAGCGTTGGCGACTTCCCCCATAACTCCTACGAGCAGTACTTC. As protein: CSVGDFPHNSYEQYF.

The CDR3 reads CASREMGQAYNEQFF. The CDR3 nucleotides read TGTGCCAGCAGGGAAATGGGACAGGCATACAATGAGCAGTTCTTC. The chain is built from TRBV2 and TRBJ2-1; 8 positions agree with TRBD1. Trimming removed 6 bases from V and 4 bases from J; junction bases left unmatched: 8. Germline V lookup: CDR1 SNHLY, CDR2 FYNNEI. CDR3 length: 15 residues. The whole variable domain, remainder taken from reference TRBV2 and TRBJ2-1, is EPEVTQTPSHQVTQMGQEVILRCVPISNHLYFYWYRQILGQKVEFLVSFYNNEISEKSEIFDDQFSVERPDGSNFTLKIRSTKLEDSAMYFCASREMGQAYNEQFFGPGTRLTVL.

CDR3 loop: CASSTLTDRDHTF. The DNA for the CDR3 is TGTGCCAGCAGCACACTTACGGACAGGGATCACACCTTC. This rearrangement joins TRBV7-2 to TRBJ1-2; TRBD1 matches 8 bases. Germline V gene sequence: CDR1 SGHTA, CDR2 FQGNSA. There are 13 residues in the CDR3. J was trimmed by 12 bases and V by 5 bases; bases with no gene match: 11.

The rearrangement links TRBV6-1 to TRBJ2-7; 9 positions match TRBD1. The CDR3 sequence is 13 residues long. CDR1 and CDR2 (germline): MNHNS, SASEGT. Unmatched junction bases numbered 2, after V lost 6 bases and J lost 2 bases. CDR3 nucleotide sequence: TGTGCCAGCAGACAGGGGGCCCCCTACGAGCAGTACTTC. Amino acids: CASRQGAPYEQYF.

The rearrangement uses TRBV6-5 and TRBJ2-7, with 7 bases lining up with TRBD2. J was trimmed by 4 bases and V by 8 bases; bases with no gene match: 5. The CDR3 contains 12 residues. Germline V gene data show CDR1 as MNHEY and CDR2 as SVGAGI. CDR3 sequence: CASRGGSYEQYF. As DNA, the CDR3 is TGTGCCAGCCGAGGCGGGAGTTACGAGCAGTACTTC.

The chain is built from TRBV2 and TRBJ2-4; 7 nucleotides line up with TRBD2. The CDR3 is 12 residues long. The germline CDR1 and CDR2 sequences are SNHLY and FYNNEI. The V segment lost 7 bases and the J segment 8 bases; nucleotides outside the gene matches: 5. The CDR3 nucleotides are TGTGCCAGCACCGGGAGGCGTGACATTCAGTACTTC. Translation gives CASTGRRDIQYF. The variable domain in full, completed from reference TRBV2 and TRBJ2-4, reads EPEVTQTPSHQVTQMGQEVILRCVPISNHLYFYWYRQILGQKVEFLVSFYNNEISEKSEIFDDQFSVERPDGSNFTLKIRSTKLEDSAMYFCASTGRRDIQYFGAGTRLSVL.

The V call is TRBV5-4, the J call TRBJ2-3, with TRBD2 matching over 7 bases. The germline gives CDR1 SGHNT, CDR2 YYREEE (reference sequence). The CDR3 length is 15 residues. V was clipped by 3 bases and J by 2 bases; unmatched bases: 6. CDR3 loop: CASSSTGLFTDTQYF. CDR3 coding DNA: TGTGCCAGCAGCTCAACGGGACTATTCACAGATACGCAGTATTTT.

The chain recombines TRBV19 with TRBJ1-1; the D gene is possibly TRBD1 (5 bases). This CDR3 has 12 residues. Germline V gene data show CDR1 as LNHDA and CDR2 as SQIVND (reference sequence). The germline V and J ends were trimmed by 8 bases and 5 bases, with 12 bases remaining between them. The CDR3 DNA is TGTGCCAGTGGTTGGGGGGGGACTGAAGCTTTCTTT. It translates to CASGWGGTEAFF. Full variable domain (outside the CDR3, taken from reference TRBV19 and TRBJ1-1): DGGITQSPKYLFRKEGQNVTLSCEQNLNHDAMYWYRQDPGQGLRLIYYSQIVNDFQKGDIAEGYSVSREKKESFPLTVTSAQKNPTAFYLCASGWGGTEAFFGQGTRLTVV.

The rearrangement joins TRBV29-1 to TRBJ2-7; D unresolved. The V gene's germline CDR1 is SQVTM and CDR2 ANQGSEA. Trimming took off 1 base at V and 5 bases at J, with 3 bases between the two ends. CDR3 length: 10 residues. The CDR3 DNA sequence: TGCAGCGTTGAAGGGCACGAGCAGTACTTC. It translates to CSVEGHEQYF.

The genes are TRBV9 and TRBJ2-1; D ambiguous. CDR3 length: 15 amino acids. Between the trimmed V and J ends, which lost 3 bases and 2 bases, there was a span of 12 bases. The germline gives CDR1 SGDLS, CDR2 YYNGEE. This chain's CDR3 is CASSASTLAYNEQFF. CDR3 coding DNA: TGTGCCAGCAGCGCCTCGACTCTTGCCTACAATGAGCAGTTCTTC.

CDR3 region: CASLFDSIGRSEQYF. CDR3 nucleotide sequence: TGTGCCAGCCTCTTCGACAGCATAGGGAGGAGCGAGCAGTACTTC. V gene TRBV6-1 combines with J gene TRBJ2-7, with a possible D match to TRBD2 (6 bases). The CDR3 spans 15 residues. V was trimmed by 8 bases and J by 6 bases, leaving 23 bases between them. Germline-derived CDR1 and CDR2 are MNHNS and SASEGT.

The chain employs TRBV6-5 and TRBJ1-4; possibly TRBD1 for D (6 bases). The CDR3 consists of 13 residues. In germline, CDR1 is MNHEY, CDR2 SVGAGI. V was trimmed by 6 bases and J by 8 bases, leaving 13 bases between them. This chain's CDR3 is CASRPQGLEKLFF. In DNA, the CDR3 is TGTGCCAGCAGACCGCAGGGGTTGGAAAAACTGTTTTTT.

The chain has TRBV30 and TRBJ2-7; D is perhaps TRBD1 (6 bases). The germline CDR1 and CDR2 sequences are GTSNPN and SVGIG (reference sequence). V lost 4 bases, J lost 6 bases, and 16 bases lay in between. The length of the CDR3 is 13 residues. CDR3 in amino acids: CAWTGTRLGEQYF. The CDR3 bases are TGTGCCTGGACCGGGACAAGGCTCGGCGAGCAGTACTTC.

This rearrangement joins TRBV2 to TRBJ2-5; 13 bases line up with TRBD2. The CDR3 is 16 amino acids. Germline CDR1 and CDR2: SNHLY and FYNNEI. With 5 bases clipped from V and 5 bases from J, the junction kept 8 bases outside the gene matches. The CDR3 region has the DNA TGTGCCAGCAGTCCAGGGACTAGCGGGGAGGGGGAGACCCAGTACTTC. It yields the protein CASSPGTSGEGETQYF.

The CDR3 DNA sequence: TGTGCCATCAGTGATACAGGACCCAATGGCTACACCTTC. This codes for CAISDTGPNGYTF. The chain employs TRBV10-3 and TRBJ1-2; tentative D call: TRBD1 (5 bases). V was cut by 3 bases and J by 6 bases, with 11 bases left in between. CDR3 size: 13 residues. Germline CDR1 ENHRY, CDR2 SYGVKD.